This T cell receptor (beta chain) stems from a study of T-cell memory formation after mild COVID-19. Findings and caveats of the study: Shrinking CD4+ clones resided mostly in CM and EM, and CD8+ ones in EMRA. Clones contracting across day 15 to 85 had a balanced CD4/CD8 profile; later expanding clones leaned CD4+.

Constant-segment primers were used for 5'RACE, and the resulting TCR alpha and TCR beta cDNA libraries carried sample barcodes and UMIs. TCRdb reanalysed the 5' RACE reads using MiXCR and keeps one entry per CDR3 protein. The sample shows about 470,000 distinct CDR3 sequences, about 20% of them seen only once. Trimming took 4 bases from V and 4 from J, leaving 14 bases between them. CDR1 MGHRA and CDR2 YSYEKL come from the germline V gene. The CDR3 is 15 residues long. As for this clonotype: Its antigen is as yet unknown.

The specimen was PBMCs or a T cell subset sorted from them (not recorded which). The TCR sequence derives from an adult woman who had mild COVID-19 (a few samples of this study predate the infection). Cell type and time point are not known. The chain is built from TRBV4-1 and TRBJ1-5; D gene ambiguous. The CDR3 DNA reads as TGCGCCAGCAGCCCCCTCCCTGGGGAGAATCAGCCCCAGCATTTT. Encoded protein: CASSPLPGENQPQHF.